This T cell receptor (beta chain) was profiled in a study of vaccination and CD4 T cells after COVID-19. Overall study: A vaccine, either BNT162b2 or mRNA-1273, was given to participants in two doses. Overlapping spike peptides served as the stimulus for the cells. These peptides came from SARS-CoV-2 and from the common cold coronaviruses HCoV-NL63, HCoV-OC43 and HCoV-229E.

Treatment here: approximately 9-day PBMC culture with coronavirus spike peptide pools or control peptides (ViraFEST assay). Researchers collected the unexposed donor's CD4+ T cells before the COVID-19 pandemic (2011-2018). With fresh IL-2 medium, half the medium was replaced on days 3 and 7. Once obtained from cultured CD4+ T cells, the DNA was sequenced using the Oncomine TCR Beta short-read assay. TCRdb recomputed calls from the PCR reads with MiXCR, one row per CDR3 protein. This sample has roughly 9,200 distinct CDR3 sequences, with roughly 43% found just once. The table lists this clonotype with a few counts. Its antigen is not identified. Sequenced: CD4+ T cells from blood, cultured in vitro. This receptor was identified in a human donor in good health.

CDR3 sequence (DNA): TGCAGTGCTTCTACGACTAGCGAATTGCTAGATACGCAGTATTTT. It translates to CSASTTSELLDTQYF. J is TRBJ2-3 and V is TRBV20-1; the match to TRBD2 covers 8 bases. CDR1 DFQATT and CDR2 SNEGSKA come from the germline V gene (reference sequence). The CDR3 contains 15 residues. Trimming took 5 bases from V and 5 from J; bases not matched to a gene: 12.